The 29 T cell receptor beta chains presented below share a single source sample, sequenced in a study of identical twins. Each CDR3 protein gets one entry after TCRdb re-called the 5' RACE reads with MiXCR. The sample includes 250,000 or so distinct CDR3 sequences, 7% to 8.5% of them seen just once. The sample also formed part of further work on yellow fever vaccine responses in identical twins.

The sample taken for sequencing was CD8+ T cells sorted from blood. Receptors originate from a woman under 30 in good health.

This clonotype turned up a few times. The CDR3 is CATSRVPETGTAPTNEQFF. For the CDR3, the DNA is TGTGCCACCAGCAGAGTCCCTGAGACCGGGACTGCACCAACCAATGAGCAGTTCTTC. The V call is TRBV15, the J call TRBJ2-1; D may be TRBD2 (6 bases). Trimming cost V 1 base and J 6 bases, with 25 bases left between them. Per the germline V gene, CDR1 is LNHNV and CDR2 is YYDKDF (reference sequence). This CDR3 contains 19 residues.

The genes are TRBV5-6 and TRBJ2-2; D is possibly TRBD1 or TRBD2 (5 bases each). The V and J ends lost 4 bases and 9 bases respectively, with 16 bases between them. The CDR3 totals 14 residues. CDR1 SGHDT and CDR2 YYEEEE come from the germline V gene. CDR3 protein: CASSPGTGGWELFF. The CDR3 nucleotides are TGTGCCAGCAGCCCTGGGACGGGCGGCTGGGAGCTGTTTTTT.

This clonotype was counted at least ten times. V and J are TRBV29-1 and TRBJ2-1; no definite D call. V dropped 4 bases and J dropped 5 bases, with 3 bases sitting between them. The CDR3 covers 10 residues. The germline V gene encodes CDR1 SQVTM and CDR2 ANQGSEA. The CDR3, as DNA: TGCAGCGTTGGGGACAATGAGCAGTTCTTC. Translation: CSVGDNEQFF.

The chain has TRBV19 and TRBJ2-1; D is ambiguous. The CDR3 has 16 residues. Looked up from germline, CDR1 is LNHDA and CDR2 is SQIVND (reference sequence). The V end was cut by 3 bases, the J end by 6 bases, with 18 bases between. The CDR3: CASSISYGLGSNEQFF. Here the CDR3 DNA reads TGTGCCAGTAGTATTTCGTATGGCCTGGGGTCCAATGAGCAGTTCTTC.

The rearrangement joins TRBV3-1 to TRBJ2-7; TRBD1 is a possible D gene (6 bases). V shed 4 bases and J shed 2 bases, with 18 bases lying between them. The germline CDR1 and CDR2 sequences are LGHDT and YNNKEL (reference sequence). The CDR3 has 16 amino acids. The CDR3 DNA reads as TGTGCCAGCAGCCCACTAGGGGGTGGGCCGACCTACGAGCAGTACTTC. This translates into CASSPLGGGPTYEQYF.

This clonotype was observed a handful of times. The CDR3 region is CASSMGVSYEQYF. The CDR3 DNA reads as TGTGCCAGTAGTATGGGGGTCTCCTACGAGCAGTACTTC. The J gene is TRBJ2-7, the V gene TRBV19; TRBD1 or TRBD2 may be the D gene (5 bases each). Germline values: CDR1 LNHDA, CDR2 SQIVND (reference sequence). The CDR3 length is 13 residues. V dropped 3 bases and J dropped 0 bases, with 6 bases sitting between them.

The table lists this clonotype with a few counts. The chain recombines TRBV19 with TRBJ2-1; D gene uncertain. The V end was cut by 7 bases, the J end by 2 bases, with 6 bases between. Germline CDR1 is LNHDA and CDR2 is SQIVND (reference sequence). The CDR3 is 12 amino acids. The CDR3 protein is CASKDTYNEQFF. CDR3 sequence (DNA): TGTGCCAGTAAAGACACCTACAATGAGCAGTTCTTC.

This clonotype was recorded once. CDR3 amino acids: CASSQDRGTNYGYTF. The CDR3 coding sequence is TGTGCCAGCAGCCAAGACAGGGGGACTAACTATGGCTACACCTTC. The chain is built from TRBV4-2 and TRBJ1-2, with TRBD1 matching over 7 bases. The CDR3 runs 15 residues. V was clipped by 0 bases and J by 0 bases; unmatched bases: 1. Germline assignment: CDR1 LGHNA and CDR2 YNFKEQ.

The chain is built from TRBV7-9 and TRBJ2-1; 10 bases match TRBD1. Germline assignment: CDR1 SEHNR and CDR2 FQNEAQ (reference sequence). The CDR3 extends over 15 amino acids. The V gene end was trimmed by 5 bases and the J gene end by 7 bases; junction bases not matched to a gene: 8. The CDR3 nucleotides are TGTGCCAGCAGCCACCGGGACAGGGGTTTAAATGAGCAGTTCTTC. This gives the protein CASSHRDRGLNEQFF. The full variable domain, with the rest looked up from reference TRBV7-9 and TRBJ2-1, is DTGVSQNPRHKITKRGQNVTFRCDPISEHNRLYWYRQTLGQGPEFLTYFQNEAQLEKSRLLSDRFSAERPKGSFSTLEIQRTEQGDSAMYLCASSHRDRGLNEQFFGPGTRLTVL.

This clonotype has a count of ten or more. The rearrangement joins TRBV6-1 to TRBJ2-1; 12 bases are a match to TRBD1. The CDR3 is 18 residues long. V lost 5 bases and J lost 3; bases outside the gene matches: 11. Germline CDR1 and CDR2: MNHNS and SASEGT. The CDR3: CASSPGTGGDLGYNEQFF. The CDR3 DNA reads TGTGCCAGCAGTCCCGGGACAGGGGGCGATTTAGGCTACAATGAGCAGTTCTTC.

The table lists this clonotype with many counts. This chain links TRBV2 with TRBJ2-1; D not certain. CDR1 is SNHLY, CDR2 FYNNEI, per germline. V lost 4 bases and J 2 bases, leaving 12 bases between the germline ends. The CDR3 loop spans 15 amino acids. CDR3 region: CASSVMAIPYNEQFF. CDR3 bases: TGTGCCAGCAGTGTGATGGCGATTCCCTACAATGAGCAGTTCTTC.

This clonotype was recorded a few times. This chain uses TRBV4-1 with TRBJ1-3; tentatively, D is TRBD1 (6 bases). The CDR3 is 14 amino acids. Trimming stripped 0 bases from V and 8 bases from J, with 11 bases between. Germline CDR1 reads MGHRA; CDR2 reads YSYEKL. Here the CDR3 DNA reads TGCGCCAGCAGCCAAGAAGCAGGGGCGGACACCATATATTTT. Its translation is CASSQEAGADTIYF.

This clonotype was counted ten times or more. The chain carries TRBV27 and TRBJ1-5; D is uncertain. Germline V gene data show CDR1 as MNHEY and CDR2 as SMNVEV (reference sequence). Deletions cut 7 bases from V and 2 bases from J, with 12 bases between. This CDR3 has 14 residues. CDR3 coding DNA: TGTGCCAGCAAAAGAGGTGGGGGCAATCAGCCCCAGCATTTT. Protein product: CASKRGGGNQPQHF.

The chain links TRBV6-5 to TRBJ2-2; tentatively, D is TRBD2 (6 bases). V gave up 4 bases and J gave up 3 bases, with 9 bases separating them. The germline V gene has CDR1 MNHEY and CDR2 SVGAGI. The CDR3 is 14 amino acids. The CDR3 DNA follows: TGTGCCAGCAGTTCGTCGGGAGACACCGGGGAGCTGTTTTTT. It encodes CASSSSGDTGELFF.

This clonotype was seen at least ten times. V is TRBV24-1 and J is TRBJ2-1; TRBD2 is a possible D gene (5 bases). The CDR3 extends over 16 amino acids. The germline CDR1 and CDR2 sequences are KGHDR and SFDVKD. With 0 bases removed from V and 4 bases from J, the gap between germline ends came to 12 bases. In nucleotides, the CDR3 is TGTGCCACCAGTGATTTGTATCAGGAGGCATACAATGAGCAGTTCTTC. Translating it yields CATSDLYQEAYNEQFF.

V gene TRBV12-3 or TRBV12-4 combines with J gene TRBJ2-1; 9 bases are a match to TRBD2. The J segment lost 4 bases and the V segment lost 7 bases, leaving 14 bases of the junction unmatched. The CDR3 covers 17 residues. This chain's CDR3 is CASTTPPASGAYNEQFF. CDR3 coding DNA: TGTGCCAGCACCACACCCCCGGCTAGCGGGGCTTACAATGAGCAGTTCTTC.

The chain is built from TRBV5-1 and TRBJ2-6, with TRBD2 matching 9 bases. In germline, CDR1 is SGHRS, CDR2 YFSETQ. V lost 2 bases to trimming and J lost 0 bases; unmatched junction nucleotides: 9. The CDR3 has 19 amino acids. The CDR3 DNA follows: TGCGCCAGCAGCTTCGATCGGCTAGCGGGATCCTCTGGGGCCAACGTCCTGACTTTC. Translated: CASSFDRLAGSSGANVLTF.

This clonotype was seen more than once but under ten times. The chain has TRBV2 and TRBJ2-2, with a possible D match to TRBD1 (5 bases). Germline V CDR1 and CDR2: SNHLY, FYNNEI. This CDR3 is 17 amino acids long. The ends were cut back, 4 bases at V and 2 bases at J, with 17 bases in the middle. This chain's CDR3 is CASSARQQLFNTGELFF. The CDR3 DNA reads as TGTGCCAGCAGTGCTAGACAGCAACTATTTAACACCGGGGAGCTGTTTTTT.

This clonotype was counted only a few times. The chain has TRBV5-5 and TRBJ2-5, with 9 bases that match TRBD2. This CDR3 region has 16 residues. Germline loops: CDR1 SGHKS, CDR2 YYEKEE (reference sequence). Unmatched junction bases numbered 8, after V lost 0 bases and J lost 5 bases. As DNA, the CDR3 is TGTGCCAGCAGCTTGGAGGCGGGGCTAGCGGGGGAGACCCAGTACTTC. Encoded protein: CASSLEAGLAGETQYF.

CDR3 in DNA: TGTGCCAGCAGCCTCTCTAGGGGGGCCTCCTACGAGCAGTACGTC. This codes for CASSLSRGASYEQYV. This chain links TRBV28 with TRBJ2-7; D might be TRBD1 or TRBD2, each matching 6 bases. V lost 6 bases to trimming and J lost 0 bases, with 15 bases between them. The germline gives CDR1 MDHEN, CDR2 SYDVKM. The CDR3 runs to 15 residues.

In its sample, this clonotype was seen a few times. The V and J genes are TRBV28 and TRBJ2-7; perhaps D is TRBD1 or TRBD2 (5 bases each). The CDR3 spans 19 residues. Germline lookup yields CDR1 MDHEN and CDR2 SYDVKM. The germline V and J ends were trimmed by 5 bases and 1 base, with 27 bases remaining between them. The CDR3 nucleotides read TGTGCCAGCAGTCCAGGGAATCGCGCCTCACTAGAAAAATCCTACGAGCAGTACTTC. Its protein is CASSPGNRASLEKSYEQYF.

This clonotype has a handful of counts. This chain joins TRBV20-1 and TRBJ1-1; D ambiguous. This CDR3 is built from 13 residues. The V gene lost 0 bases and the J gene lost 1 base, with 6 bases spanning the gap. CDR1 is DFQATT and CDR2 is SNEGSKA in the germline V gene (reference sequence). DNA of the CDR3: TGCAGTGCTAGAGACGACACGAACACTGAAGCTTTCTTT. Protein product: CSARDDTNTEAFF.

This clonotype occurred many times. The DNA for the CDR3 is TGTGCCAGCAGCTTAGAGCAGGACAGATATTACAATGAGCAGTTCTTC. Protein sequence: CASSLEQDRYYNEQFF. The chain couples TRBV11-2 to TRBJ2-1; perhaps TRBD1 as D (6 bases). Germline CDR1 SGHAT, CDR2 FQNNGV. Between the trimmed V and J ends, which lost 0 bases and 4 bases, there was a span of 13 bases. The CDR3 covers 16 residues.

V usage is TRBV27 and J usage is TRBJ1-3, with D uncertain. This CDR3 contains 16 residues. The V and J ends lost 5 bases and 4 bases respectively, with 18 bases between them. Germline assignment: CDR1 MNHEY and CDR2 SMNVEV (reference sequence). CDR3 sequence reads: CASSDGIPSLGNTIYF. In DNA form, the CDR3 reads TGTGCCAGCAGTGACGGGATTCCCTCTCTCGGAAACACCATATATTTT.

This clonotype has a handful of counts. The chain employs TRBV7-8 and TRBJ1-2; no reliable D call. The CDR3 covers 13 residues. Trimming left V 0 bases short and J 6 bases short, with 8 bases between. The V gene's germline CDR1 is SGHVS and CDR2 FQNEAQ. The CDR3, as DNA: TGTGCCAGCAGCTTAGCGAAGATAAATGGCTACACCTTC. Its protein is CASSLAKINGYTF.

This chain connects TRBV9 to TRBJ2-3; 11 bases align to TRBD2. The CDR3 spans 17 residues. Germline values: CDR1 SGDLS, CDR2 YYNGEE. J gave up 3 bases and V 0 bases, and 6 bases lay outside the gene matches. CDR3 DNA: TGTGCCAGCAGCGTAGGAGGGGCTAGCGGGAGGACAGATACGCAGTATTTT. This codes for CASSVGGASGRTDTQYF.

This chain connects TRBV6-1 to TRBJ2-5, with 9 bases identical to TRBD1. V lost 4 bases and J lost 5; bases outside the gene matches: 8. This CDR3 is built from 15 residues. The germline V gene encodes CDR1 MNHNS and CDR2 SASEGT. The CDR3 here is CASSATGGLRETQYF. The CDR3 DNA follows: TGTGCCAGCAGTGCCACAGGGGGCTTGCGGGAGACCCAGTACTTC.

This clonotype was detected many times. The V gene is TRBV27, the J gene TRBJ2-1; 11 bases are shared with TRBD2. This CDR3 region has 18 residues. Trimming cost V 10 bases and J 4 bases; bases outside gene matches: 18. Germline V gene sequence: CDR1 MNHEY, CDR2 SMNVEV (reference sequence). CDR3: CATLNPLAGGTRYNEQFF. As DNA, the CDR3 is TGTGCCACCTTAAACCCCTTAGCGGGAGGGACAAGATACAATGAGCAGTTCTTC.

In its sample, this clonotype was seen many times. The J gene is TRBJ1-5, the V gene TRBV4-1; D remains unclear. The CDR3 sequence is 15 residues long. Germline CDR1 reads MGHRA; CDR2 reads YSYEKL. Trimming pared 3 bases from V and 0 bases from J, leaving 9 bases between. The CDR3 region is CASSQTPNSNQPQHF. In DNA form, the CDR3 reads TGCGCCAGCAGCCAGACACCTAATAGCAATCAGCCCCAGCATTTT.